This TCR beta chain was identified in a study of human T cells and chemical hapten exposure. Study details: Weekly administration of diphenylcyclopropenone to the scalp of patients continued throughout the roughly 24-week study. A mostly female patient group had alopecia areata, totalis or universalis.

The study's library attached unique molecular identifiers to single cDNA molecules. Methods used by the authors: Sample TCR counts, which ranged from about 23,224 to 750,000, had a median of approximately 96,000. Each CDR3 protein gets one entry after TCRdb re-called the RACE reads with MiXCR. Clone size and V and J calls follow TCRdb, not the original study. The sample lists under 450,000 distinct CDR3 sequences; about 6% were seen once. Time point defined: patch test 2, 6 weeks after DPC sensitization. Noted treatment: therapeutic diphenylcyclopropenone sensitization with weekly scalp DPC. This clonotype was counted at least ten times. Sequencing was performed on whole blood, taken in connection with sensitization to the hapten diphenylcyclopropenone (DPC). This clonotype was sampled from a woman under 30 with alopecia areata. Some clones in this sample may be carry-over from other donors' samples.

The CDR3 reads CASTRTGLGDSPLHF. The CDR3, as DNA: TGTGCCAGCACCCGGACCGGTCTAGGTGATTCACCCCTCCACTTT. The V gene is TRBV6-5, the J gene TRBJ1-6, with no clear D. Germline-derived CDR1 and CDR2 are MNHEY and SVGAGI. The CDR3 consists of 15 residues. V lost 7 bases, J lost 8 bases, and 18 bases lay in between.